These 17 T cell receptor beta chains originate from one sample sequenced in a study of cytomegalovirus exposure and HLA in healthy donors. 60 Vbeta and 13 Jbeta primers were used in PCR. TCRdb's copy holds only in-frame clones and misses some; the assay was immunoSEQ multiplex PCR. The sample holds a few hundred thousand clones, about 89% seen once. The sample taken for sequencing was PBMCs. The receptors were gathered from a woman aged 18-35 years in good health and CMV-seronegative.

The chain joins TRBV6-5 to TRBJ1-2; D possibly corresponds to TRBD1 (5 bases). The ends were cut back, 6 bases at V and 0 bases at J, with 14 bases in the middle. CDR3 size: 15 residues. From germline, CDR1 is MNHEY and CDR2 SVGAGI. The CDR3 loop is CASRLREGANYGYTF. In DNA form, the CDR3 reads TGTGCCAGCAGGCTCAGGGAGGGAGCTAACTATGGCTACACCTTC.

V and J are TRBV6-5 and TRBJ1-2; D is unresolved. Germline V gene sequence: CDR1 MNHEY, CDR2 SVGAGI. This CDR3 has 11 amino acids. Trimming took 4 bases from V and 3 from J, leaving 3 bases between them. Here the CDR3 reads CASSSDYGYTF. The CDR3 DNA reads TGTGCCAGCAGTTCAGACTATGGCTACACCTTC.

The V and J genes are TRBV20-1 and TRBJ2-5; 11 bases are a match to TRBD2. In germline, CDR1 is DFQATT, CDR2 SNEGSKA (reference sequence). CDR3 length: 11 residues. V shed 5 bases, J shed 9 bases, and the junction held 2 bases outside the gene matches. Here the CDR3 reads CSAGLAGPQYF. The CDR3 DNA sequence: TGCAGTGCTGGACTAGCGGGCCCCCAGTACTTC.

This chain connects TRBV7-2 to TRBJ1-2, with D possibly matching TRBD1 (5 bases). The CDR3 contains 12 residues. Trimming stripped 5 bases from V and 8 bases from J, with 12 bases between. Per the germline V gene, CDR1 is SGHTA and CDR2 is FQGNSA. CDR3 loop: CASSSMGGGYTF. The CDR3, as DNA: TGTGCCAGCAGCAGTATGGGGGGAGGCTACACCTTC.

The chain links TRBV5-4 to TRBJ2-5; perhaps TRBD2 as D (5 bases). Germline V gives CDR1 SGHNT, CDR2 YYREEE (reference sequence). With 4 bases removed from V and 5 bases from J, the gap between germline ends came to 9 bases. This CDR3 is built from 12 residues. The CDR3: CASSRTLETQYF. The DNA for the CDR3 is TGTGCCAGCAGCCGGACTCTGGAGACCCAGTACTTC.

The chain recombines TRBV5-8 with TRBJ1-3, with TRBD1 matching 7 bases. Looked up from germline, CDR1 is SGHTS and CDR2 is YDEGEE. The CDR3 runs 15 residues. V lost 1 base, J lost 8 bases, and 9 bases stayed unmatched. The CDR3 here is CASSLPWDRSHTIYF. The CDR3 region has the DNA TGTGCCAGCAGCTTGCCTTGGGACAGAAGTCACACCATATATTTT.

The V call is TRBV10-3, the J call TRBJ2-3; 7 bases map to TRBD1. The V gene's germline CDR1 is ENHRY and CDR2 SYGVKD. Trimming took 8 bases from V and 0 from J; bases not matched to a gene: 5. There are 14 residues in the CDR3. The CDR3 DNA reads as TGTGCCATCGGGACAGCTATAAGCACAGATACGCAGTATTTT. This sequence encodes CAIGTAISTDTQYF.

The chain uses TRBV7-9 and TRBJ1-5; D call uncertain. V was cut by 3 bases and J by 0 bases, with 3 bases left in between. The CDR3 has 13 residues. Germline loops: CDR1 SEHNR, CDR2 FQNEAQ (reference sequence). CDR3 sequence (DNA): TGTGCCAGCAGCTTCGGTAGCAATCAGCCCCAGCATTTT. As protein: CASSFGSNQPQHF. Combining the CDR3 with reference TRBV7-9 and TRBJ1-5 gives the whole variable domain DTGVSQNPRHKITKRGQNVTFRCDPISEHNRLYWYRQTLGQGPEFLTYFQNEAQLEKSRLLSDRFSAERPKGSFSTLEIQRTEQGDSAMYLCASSFGSNQPQHFGDGTRLSIL.

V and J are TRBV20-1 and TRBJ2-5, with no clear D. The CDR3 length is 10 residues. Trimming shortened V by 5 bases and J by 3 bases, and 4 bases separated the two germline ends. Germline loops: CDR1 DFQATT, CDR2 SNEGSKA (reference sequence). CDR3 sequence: CSALKETQYF. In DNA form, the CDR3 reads TGCAGTGCTTTAAAAGAGACCCAGTACTTC.

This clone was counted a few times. The CDR3 DNA reads TGTGCCAGCAGTGAGGTAGCCCCGGGCGGGGAGCTGTTTTTT. The encoded protein is CASSEVAPGGELFF. The chain couples TRBV6-1 to TRBJ2-2, with D unresolved. CDR1 and CDR2 (germline): MNHNS, SASEGT. The CDR3 is 14 amino acids. V was shortened by 3 bases and J by 7 bases, with 12 bases between the two germline ends.

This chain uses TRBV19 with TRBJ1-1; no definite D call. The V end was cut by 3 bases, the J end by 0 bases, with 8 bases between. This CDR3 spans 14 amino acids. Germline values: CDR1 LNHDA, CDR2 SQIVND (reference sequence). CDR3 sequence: CASSMGRLNTEAFF. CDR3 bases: TGTGCCAGTAGTATGGGCAGATTGAACACTGAAGCTTTCTTT.

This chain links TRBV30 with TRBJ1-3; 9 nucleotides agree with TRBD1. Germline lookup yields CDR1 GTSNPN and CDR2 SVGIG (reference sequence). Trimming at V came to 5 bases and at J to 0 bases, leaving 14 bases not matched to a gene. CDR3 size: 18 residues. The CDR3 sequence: CAWGGSGTGKHSGNTIYF. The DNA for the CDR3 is TGTGCCTGGGGGGGTTCGGGGACAGGGAAACACTCTGGAAACACCATATATTTT.

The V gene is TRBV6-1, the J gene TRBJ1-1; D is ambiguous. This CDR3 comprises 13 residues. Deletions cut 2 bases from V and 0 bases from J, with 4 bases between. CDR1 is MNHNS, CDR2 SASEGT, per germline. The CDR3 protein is CASSETVNTEAFF. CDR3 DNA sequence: TGTGCCAGCAGTGAAACAGTGAACACTGAAGCTTTCTTT.

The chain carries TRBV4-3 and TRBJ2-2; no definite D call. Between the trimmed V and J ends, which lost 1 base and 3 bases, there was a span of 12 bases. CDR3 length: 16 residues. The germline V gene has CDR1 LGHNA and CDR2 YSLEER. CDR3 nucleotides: TGCGCCAGCAGCCAAGGCACTTTACGCTACACCGGGGAGCTGTTTTTT. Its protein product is CASSQGTLRYTGELFF.

CDR3 in DNA: TGTGCCAGCTCACCAACGAGTAGCGGCTATGGCTACACCTTC. It specifies CASSPTSSGYGYTF. The rearrangement links TRBV18 to TRBJ1-2; D is ambiguous. V lost 2 bases and J lost 4, with 11 bases in between. The CDR3 spans 14 residues. CDR1 is KGHSH, CDR2 LQKENI, per germline.

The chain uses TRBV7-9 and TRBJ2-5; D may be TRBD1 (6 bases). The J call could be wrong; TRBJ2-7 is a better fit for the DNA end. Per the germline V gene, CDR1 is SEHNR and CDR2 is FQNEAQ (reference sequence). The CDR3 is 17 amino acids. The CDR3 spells CASSLGRTRQESYEQYF. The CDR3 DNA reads TGTGCCAGCAGCTTAGGGAGGACAAGACAGGAGTCCTACGAGCAGTACTTC.

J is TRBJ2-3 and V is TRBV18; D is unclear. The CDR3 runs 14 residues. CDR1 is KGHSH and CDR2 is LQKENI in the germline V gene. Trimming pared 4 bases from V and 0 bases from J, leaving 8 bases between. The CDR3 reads CASSHDTSTDTQYF. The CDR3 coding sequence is TGTGCCAGCTCACACGATACTAGCACAGATACGCAGTATTTT.